Below, 10 T cell receptor beta chains from the same sample are listed, as sequenced in a study of shared clonotypes between healthy human individuals. The repertoire was sequenced with immunoSEQ multiplex PCR; TCRdb's copy has only in-frame clones and lacks some. This table has approximately 2.3 million clones, just over 90% appearing once. The specimen sequenced was naive CD4+ T cells from PBMCs. The subset was: CD45RA+ positively selected. Source of these receptors: a man in his late teens or twenties in good health. Some clones in this sample may be carry-over from other donors' samples.

The rearrangement links TRBV5-4 to TRBJ2-7; D ambiguous. The ends were cut back, 0 bases at V and 0 bases at J, with 7 bases in the middle. Germline CDR1 and CDR2: SGHNT and YYREEE (reference sequence). The CDR3 runs 14 residues. The CDR3 nucleotides are TGTGCCAGCAGCTTGGACCAGACCTCCTACGAGCAGTACTTC. Encoded protein: CASSLDQTSYEQYF.

The rearrangement links TRBV5-4 to TRBJ2-2; D assignment may be TRBD1 or TRBD2 (6 bases each). The CDR3 is 16 amino acids. Germline V gives CDR1 SGHNT, CDR2 YYREEE (reference sequence). The germline V and J ends were trimmed by 4 bases and 2 bases, with 15 bases remaining between them. DNA for the CDR3: TGTGCCAGCAGCCCGTGGGGGGCGGGAAACACCGGGGAGCTGTTTTTT. Its translation: CASSPWGAGNTGELFF. Full variable domain (missing parts from reference TRBV5-4 and TRBJ2-2): ETGVTQSPTHLIKTRGQQVTLRCSSQSGHNTVSWYQQALGQGPQFIFQYYREEENGRGNFPPRFSGLQFPNYSSELNVNALELDDSALYLCASSPWGAGNTGELFFGEGSRLTVL.

The gene calls are TRBV11-3 and TRBJ1-1; D gene uncertain. The length of the CDR3 is 17 residues. Germline V gene data show CDR1 as SGHNT and CDR2 as YENEEA. Trimming cost V 2 bases and J 4 bases, with 20 bases left between them. CDR3 DNA sequence: TGTGCCAGCAGCTTACCCCTTTACCCCCTAGAGGGCACTGAAGCTTTCTTT. Protein: CASSLPLYPLEGTEAFF. Variable domain in full (rest from reference TRBV11-3 and TRBJ1-1): EAGVVQSPRYKIIEKKQPVAFWCNPISGHNTLYWYLQNLGQGPELLIRYENEEAVDDSQLPKDRFSAERLKGVDSTLKIQPAELGDSAVYLCASSLPLYPLEGTEAFFGQGTRLTVV.

The rearrangement links TRBV6-6 to TRBJ2-4, with D tentatively TRBD2 (5 bases). CDR1 MNHNY and CDR2 SVGAGI come from the germline V gene (reference sequence). Trimming shortened V by 2 bases and J by 1 base, and 12 bases separated the two germline ends. This CDR3 is built from 16 residues. CDR3: CASSYTYGSAKNIQYF. The CDR3 DNA sequence: TGTGCCAGCAGTTACACCTATGGGAGCGCCAAAAACATTCAGTACTTC.

The chain combines TRBV9 with TRBJ2-7, with 10 bases matching TRBD1. The germline gives CDR1 SGDLS, CDR2 YYNGEE. The CDR3 is made up of 15 amino acids. Trimming at V came to 3 bases and at J to 3 bases, leaving 6 bases not matched to a gene. The CDR3 here is CASSAGQGYFYEQYF. The CDR3 DNA reads TGTGCCAGCAGCGCGGGACAGGGGTATTTCTACGAGCAGTACTTC.

The chain combines TRBV7-9 with TRBJ2-7, with 7 bases fitting TRBD2. CDR3 size: 15 residues. CDR1 and CDR2 from the germline V gene are SEHNR and FQNEAQ (reference sequence). V trimming: 5 bases; J trimming: 0 bases; junction bases outside the gene matches: 7. The CDR3 sequence: CASSPPSGSSYEQYF. Written as DNA, the CDR3 is TGTGCCAGCAGCCCGCCTAGCGGTAGCTCCTACGAGCAGTACTTC.

V and J are TRBV5-4 and TRBJ1-1; a weak D match, TRBD1 (5 bases). Trimming removed 0 bases at V and 4 bases at J, with 13 bases between. Germline values: CDR1 SGHNT, CDR2 YYREEE (reference sequence). The CDR3 has 15 amino acids. CDR3 nucleotides: TGTGCCAGCAGCTTGGTCGGGGGTTTGAGCACTGAAGCTTTCTTT. This sequence encodes CASSLVGGLSTEAFF.

As concerns this clone: Other DNA sequences of this sample code for an identical CDR3. The chain recombines TRBV7-8 with TRBJ1-1, with D possibly matching TRBD1 (5 bases). Trimming left V 4 bases short and J 1 base short, with 7 bases between. The CDR3 is 13 residues long. The germline CDR1 and CDR2 sequences are SGHVS and FQNEAQ. In DNA, the CDR3 is TGTGCCAGCAGCTCGCAGGGGAACACTGAAGCTTTCTTT. Encoded protein: CASSSQGNTEAFF.

This sequence joins TRBV28 and TRBJ2-1; no reliable D call. Deletions cut 2 bases from V and 6 bases from J, with 8 bases between. The germline V gene encodes CDR1 MDHEN and CDR2 SYDVKM. CDR3 size: 13 residues. The CDR3 nucleotides are TGTGCCAGCAGTTTACGGTCAGTCAATGAGCAGTTCTTC. This gives the protein CASSLRSVNEQFF.

The chain uses TRBV9 and TRBJ2-4; weak D call: TRBD1 (6 bases). This CDR3 has 13 residues. With 8 bases removed from V and 6 bases from J, the gap between germline ends came to 15 bases. Germline V gene sequence: CDR1 SGDLS, CDR2 YYNGEE. The CDR3 loop is CARGTLRGNIQYF. The CDR3 nucleotides read TGTGCCAGGGGGACACTCAGAGGAAACATTCAGTACTTC.